This T cell receptor beta chain was profiled in a study of cytomegalovirus exposure and HLA in healthy donors. As regards this clone: Its antigen remains unidentified.

Germline V gene sequence: CDR1 SGDLS, CDR2 YYNGEE. V lost 0 bases and J lost 3; bases outside the gene matches: 3. The CDR3 covers 15 residues. The PCR made use of 60 Vbeta and 13 Jbeta primers. The protocol was immunoSEQ multiplex PCR, while the TCRdb copy is restricted to in-frame clones and leaves out a portion. The sample contains roughly 140,000 clones, roughly 85% of which appear only once. Regarding the study as a whole: A few V segments could not be told apart, such as TRBV6-2 and TRBV6-3, and were left out. Relative to equally common others, HLA-associated TCR beta chains showed greater clonal expansion in a later analysis. A later analysis showed TCR association rates differing by HLA locus, peaking at DRB1 and lowest at HLA-C. A likely sequencing artifact accounted for one observed cluster of highly shared sequence variants.

The origin of this receptor is a male donor in good health and CMV-seronegative. Sequencing was done on a sample of PBMCs. The rearrangement joins TRBV9 to TRBJ2-7; TRBD2 matches at 10 bases. The chain's CDR3 is CASSVAASGSYEQYF. For the CDR3, the DNA is TGTGCCAGCAGCGTAGCGGCTAGCGGGAGCTACGAGCAGTACTTC.